The clone carrying this T cell receptor beta chain was seen only a few times. The antigen is not known. The entry originates in a study of T cell repertoires in cytomegalovirus infection. Study results and caveats: The ex vivo response showed dominance by HLA-C-restricted CMV-specific TCR beta clonotypes. Summed frequency of public TCR beta families distinguished CMV carriers with the relevant HLA.

MiXCR was run by TCRdb on the reads, yielding one entry per CDR3 protein. The table records some 590,000 distinct CDR3 sequences, almost 40% of them present only once. This CDR3 comprises 15 residues. With V trimmed by 5 bases and J by 6 bases, 8 bases remained unmatched. The sample was cultured PBMCs, taken from culture after CMV antigen stimulation. This receptor was taken from a human donor in good health (CMV status not recorded). Some clones in this sample may be carry-over from other donors' samples. The V and J genes are TRBV12-3 or TRBV12-4 and TRBJ2-1, with TRBD2 matching over 9 bases. The CDR3 spells CASSPLAGPGNEQFF. CDR3 DNA sequence: TGTGCCAGCAGTCCACTAGCGGGCCCGGGCAATGAGCAGTTCTTC.